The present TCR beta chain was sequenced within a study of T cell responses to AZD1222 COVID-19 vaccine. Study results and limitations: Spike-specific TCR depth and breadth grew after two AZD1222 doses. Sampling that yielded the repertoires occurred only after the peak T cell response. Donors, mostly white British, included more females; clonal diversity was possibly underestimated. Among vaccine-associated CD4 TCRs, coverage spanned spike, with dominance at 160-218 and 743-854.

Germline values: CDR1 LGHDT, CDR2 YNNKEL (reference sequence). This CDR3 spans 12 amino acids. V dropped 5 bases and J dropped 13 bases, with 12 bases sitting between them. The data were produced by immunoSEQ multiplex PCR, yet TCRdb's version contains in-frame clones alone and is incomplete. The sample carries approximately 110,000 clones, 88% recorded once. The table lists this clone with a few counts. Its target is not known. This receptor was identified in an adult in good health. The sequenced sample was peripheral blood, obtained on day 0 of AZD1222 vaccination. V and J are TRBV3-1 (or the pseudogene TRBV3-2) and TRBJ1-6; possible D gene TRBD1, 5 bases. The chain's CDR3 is CASSYQGRPLHF. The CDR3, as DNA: TGTGCCAGCAGCTATCAGGGTCGGCCCCTCCACTTT.